This TCR beta chain derives from a study of vaccination effects on CD4 cells after COVID-19. Study outcomes and limitations: Few convalescent patients were included, and no early post-infection timepoints were sampled. Spike-reactive clones present post-vaccine in convalescents were predominantly new vaccine-induced clones.

Sequencing was performed with immunoSEQ multiplex PCR; in TCRdb, only in-frame clones are kept and a portion is missing. The sample lists 25,000 to 35,000 clones, approximately 78% seen once, with 25% to 30% in the top ten. This clone was seen only a few times. Its antigen remains unidentified. V was cut by 3 bases and J by 6 bases, with 13 bases left in between. This CDR3 is built from 13 residues. CDR1 is DFQATT, CDR2 SNEGSKA, per germline (reference sequence). ViraFEST used viral peptide pools to expand antigen-specific CD4+ T cells before sequencing. Following a roughly eleven-day culture, CD4+ T cells were purified. The infection with SARS-CoV-2 (confirmed by PCR) occurred in this person between March and December 2020. Fresh IL-2-containing medium replaced half the medium on days 3 and 7.

The sequence came from a human donor who had a prior SARS-CoV-2 infection. V gene TRBV20-1 combines with J gene TRBJ2-3, with D tentatively TRBD2 (6 bases). Material: CD4+ T cells from PBMCs cultured with a peptide pool, obtained before COVID-19 vaccination. Written as DNA, the CDR3 is TGCAGTGCTAGTTCCCGGGGGTGGGATACGCAGTATTTT. Its protein is CSASSRGWDTQYF.